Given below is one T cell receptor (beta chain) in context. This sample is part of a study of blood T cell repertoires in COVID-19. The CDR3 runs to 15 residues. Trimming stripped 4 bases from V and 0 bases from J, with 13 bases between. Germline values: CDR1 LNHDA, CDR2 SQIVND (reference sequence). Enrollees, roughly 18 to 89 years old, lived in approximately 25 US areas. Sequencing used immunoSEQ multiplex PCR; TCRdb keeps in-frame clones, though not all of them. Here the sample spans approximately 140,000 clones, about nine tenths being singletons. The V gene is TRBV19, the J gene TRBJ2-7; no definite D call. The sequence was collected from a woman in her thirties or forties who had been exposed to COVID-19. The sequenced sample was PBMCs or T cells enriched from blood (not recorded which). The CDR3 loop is CASSKVPGSSYEQYF. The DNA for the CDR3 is TGTGCCAGTAGTAAGGTGCCAGGCAGCTCCTACGAGCAGTACTTC.